Listed below are T cell receptor beta chains from one sample, sequenced in a study of control samples from healthy donors and cancer patients. This table comes from immunoSEQ multiplex PCR, and its TCRdb copy is limited to in-frame clones, with some not included. The sample contains 40,000 or so clones, approximately 89% of which appear only once. The sample was PBMCs. All receptors come from a woman aged 40 to 49 with head and neck cancer. The CDR3 runs from the conserved cysteine through the conserved F or W. A D gene is named only where the DNA matches it firmly. Only some rows state a clone size, as once, few, many or a class for expanded clones.

len: 13
j_gene: TRBJ2-7
v_gene: TRBV2
abundance: -
d_gene: -
CDR3aa: CASILDDSYEQYF
CDR3nt: TGTGCCAGCATCCTGGACGATTCCTACGAGCAGTACTTC

len: 13
j_gene: TRBJ2-7
v_gene: TRBV7-9
abundance: -
d_gene: -
CDR3aa: CASSPGRYYEQYF
CDR3nt: TGTGCCAGCAGCCCAGGACGGTACTACGAGCAGTACTTC

len: 15
j_gene: TRBJ1-4
v_gene: TRBV9
abundance: -
d_gene: -
CDR3aa: CASSVAGAYDEKLFF
CDR3nt: TGTGCCAGCAGCGTTGCGGGGGCATACGATGAAAAACTGTTTTTT

len: 15
j_gene: TRBJ2-5
v_gene: TRBV5-6
abundance: -
d_gene: TRBD2
CDR3aa: CASSLAGGPGETQYF
CDR3nt: TGTGCCAGCAGCTTAGCGGGGGGGCCCGGGGAGACCCAGTACTTC

len: 13
j_gene: TRBJ2-3
v_gene: TRBV7-9
abundance: once
d_gene: -
CDR3aa: CASSLATGDTQYF
CDR3nt: TGTGCCAGCAGCTTAGCGACTGGAGATACGCAGTATTTT

len: 14
j_gene: TRBJ2-5
v_gene: TRBV28
abundance: -
d_gene: -
CDR3aa: CASSLFRGGETQYF
CDR3nt: TGTGCCAGCAGCTTGTTCCGGGGCGGGGAGACCCAGTACTTC

len: 14
j_gene: TRBJ2-7
v_gene: TRBV30
abundance: -
d_gene: -
CDR3aa: CAWSVGIRGGWQYF
CDR3nt: TGTGCCTGGAGTGTAGGCATTAGGGGGGGGTGGCAGTACTTC

len: 15
j_gene: TRBJ1-2
v_gene: TRBV19
abundance: -
d_gene: -
CDR3aa: CASSPPRANDYGYTF
CDR3nt: TGTGCCAGTAGTCCCCCCCGGGCCAACGACTATGGCTACACCTTC

len: 17
j_gene: TRBJ2-3
v_gene: TRBV7-9
abundance: -
d_gene: TRBD2
CDR3aa: CASSKGAAGGDTDTQYF
CDR3nt: TGTGCCAGCAGCAAAGGAGCAGCGGGGGGCGACACAGATACGCAGTATTTT

len: 16
j_gene: TRBJ2-2
v_gene: TRBV5-5
abundance: -
d_gene: TRBD2
CDR3aa: CASSFSGTGYTGELFF
CDR3nt: TGTGCCAGCAGCTTCAGCGGGACTGGGTACACCGGGGAGCTGTTTTTT

len: 15
j_gene: TRBJ2-2
v_gene: TRBV2
abundance: -
d_gene: TRBD2
CDR3aa: CASSPGLARSGELFF
CDR3nt: TGTGCCAGCAGTCCTGGACTAGCCCGCTCCGGGGAGCTGTTTTTT

len: 13
j_gene: TRBJ1-1
v_gene: TRBV10-3
abundance: -
d_gene: -
CDR3aa: CAISELVGQGAFF
CDR3nt: TGTGCCATCAGCGAACTCGTTGGACAAGGAGCTTTCTTT

len: 16
j_gene: TRBJ1-1
v_gene: TRBV19
abundance: -
d_gene: -
CDR3aa: CASSNPRGTSNTEAFF
CDR3nt: TGTGCCAGTAGTAACCCCCGGGGGACTTCGAACACTGAAGCTTTCTTT

len: 13
j_gene: TRBJ1-2
v_gene: TRBV14
abundance: -
d_gene: -
CDR3aa: CASSAMRNYGYTF
CDR3nt: TGTGCCAGCAGCGCTATGAGGAACTATGGCTACACCTTC

len: 14
j_gene: TRBJ1-1
v_gene: TRBV28
abundance: -
d_gene: -
CDR3aa: CASSLDGPGTEAFF
CDR3nt: TGTGCCAGCAGTTTAGACGGCCCGGGCACTGAAGCTTTCTTT

len: 15
j_gene: TRBJ2-1
v_gene: TRBV25-1
abundance: -
d_gene: TRBD1
CDR3aa: CASSPGQGSYNEQFF
CDR3nt: TGTGCCAGCAGTCCGGGACAGGGAAGTTACAATGAGCAGTTCTTC

len: 14
j_gene: TRBJ1-1
v_gene: TRBV5-1
abundance: -
d_gene: -
CDR3aa: CASTLDRMNTEAFF
CDR3nt: TGCGCCAGCACCCTCGACCGGATGAACACTGAAGCTTTCTTT

len: 13
j_gene: TRBJ2-7
v_gene: TRBV6-5
abundance: -
d_gene: TRBD1
CDR3aa: CASSYSYRGEQYF
CDR3nt: TGTGCCAGCAGTTACTCGTACAGGGGCGAGCAGTACTTC

len: 15
j_gene: TRBJ1-1
v_gene: TRBV5-6
abundance: -
d_gene: TRBD1
CDR3aa: CASSKGARGSTEAFF
CDR3nt: TGTGCCAGCAGCAAGGGGGCGCGGGGAAGCACTGAAGCTTTCTTT

len: 15
j_gene: TRBJ2-7
v_gene: TRBV19
abundance: -
d_gene: TRBD1
CDR3aa: CASSIGTGETYEQYF
CDR3nt: TGTGCCAGTAGTATCGGGACAGGAGAGACCTACGAGCAGTACTTC

len: 14
j_gene: TRBJ1-4
v_gene: TRBV28
abundance: -
d_gene: -
CDR3aa: CASQGWGTNEKLFF
CDR3nt: TGTGCCAGCCAGGGATGGGGAACTAATGAAAAACTGTTTTTT

len: 11
j_gene: TRBJ1-1
v_gene: TRBV28
abundance: -
d_gene: -
CDR3aa: CASSFGGYAFF
CDR3nt: TGTGCCAGCAGTTTCGGCGGATACGCTTTCTTT

len: 16
j_gene: TRBJ2-7
v_gene: TRBV19
abundance: -
d_gene: -
CDR3aa: CASSIKGGQRGYEQYF
CDR3nt: TGTGCCAGTAGTATTAAGGGGGGACAGCGAGGATACGAGCAGTACTTC

len: 12
j_gene: TRBJ1-1
v_gene: TRBV5-1
abundance: -
d_gene: -
CDR3aa: CASSPETGEAFF
CDR3nt: TGCGCCAGCAGCCCGGAGACAGGTGAAGCTTTCTTT

len: 13
j_gene: TRBJ1-2
v_gene: TRBV5-4
abundance: -
d_gene: -
CDR3aa: CASSLGSGNGYTF
CDR3nt: TGTGCCAGCAGCTTGGGGTCAGGGAATGGCTACACCTTC

len: 15
j_gene: TRBJ2-3
v_gene: TRBV5-1
abundance: -
d_gene: TRBD2
CDR3aa: CASSLEGTTTDTQYF
CDR3nt: TGCGCCAGCAGCTTGGAGGGGACTACCACAGATACGCAGTATTTT

len: 13
j_gene: TRBJ2-7
v_gene: TRBV6-5
abundance: -
d_gene: TRBD1
CDR3aa: CASSWDRGYEQYF
CDR3nt: TGTGCCAGCAGTTGGGACAGGGGTTACGAGCAGTACTTC

len: 16
j_gene: TRBJ2-5
v_gene: TRBV18
abundance: -
d_gene: -
CDR3aa: CASSPSLAFTEETQYF
CDR3nt: TGTGCCAGCTCACCATCGCTAGCCTTTACGGAAGAGACCCAGTACTTC

len: 14
j_gene: TRBJ2-1
v_gene: TRBV3-1/TRBV3-2
abundance: -
d_gene: -
CDR3aa: CASSQRDFYNEQFF
CDR3nt: TGTGCCAGCAGCCAAAGGGACTTCTACAATGAGCAGTTCTTC

len: 12
j_gene: TRBJ2-7
v_gene: TRBV5-1
abundance: -
d_gene: -
CDR3aa: CASSSPDYEQYF
CDR3nt: TGCGCCAGCAGCAGCCCTGACTACGAGCAGTACTTC

len: 17
j_gene: TRBJ2-1
v_gene: TRBV4-1
abundance: -
d_gene: TRBD2
CDR3aa: CASSQAGTSGGGNEQFF
CDR3nt: TGCGCCAGCAGCCAAGCTGGGACTAGCGGGGGAGGCAATGAGCAGTTCTTC

len: 13
j_gene: TRBJ1-2
v_gene: TRBV29-1
abundance: -
d_gene: TRBD1
CDR3aa: CSFAPGQDYGYTF
CDR3nt: TGCAGCTTCGCTCCGGGACAGGATTATGGCTACACCTTC

len: 14
j_gene: TRBJ1-6
v_gene: TRBV19
abundance: -
d_gene: -
CDR3aa: CASTLSSYNSPLHF
CDR3nt: TGTGCCAGTACCCTGAGCTCCTATAATTCACCCCTCCACTTT

len: 14
j_gene: TRBJ2-1
v_gene: TRBV24-1
abundance: -
d_gene: -
CDR3aa: CATSDPGRYNEQFF
CDR3nt: TGTGCCACCAGTGATCCGGGGAGGTACAATGAGCAGTTCTTC

len: 13
j_gene: TRBJ2-5
v_gene: TRBV14
abundance: -
d_gene: TRBD1
CDR3aa: CASSLTGGQTQYF
CDR3nt: TGTGCCAGCAGCTTGACAGGGGGTCAGACCCAGTACTTC

len: 17
j_gene: TRBJ2-6
v_gene: TRBV21-1
abundance: -
d_gene: -
CDR3aa: CASSRLAENSGANVLTF
CDR3nt: TGTGCCAGCAGCAGGCTAGCGGAGAACTCTGGGGCCAACGTCCTGACTTTC

len: 11
j_gene: TRBJ1-1
v_gene: TRBV6-5
abundance: -
d_gene: -
CDR3aa: CASSGGTEAFF
CDR3nt: TGTGCCTCTTCGGGGGGCACTGAAGCTTTCTTT

len: 16
j_gene: TRBJ1-1
v_gene: TRBV5-1
abundance: -
d_gene: -
CDR3aa: CASSLGVVPRGIPAFF
CDR3nt: TGCGCCAGCAGCTTGGGGGTGGTTCCCCGGGGGATCCCAGCTTTCTTT

len: 16
j_gene: TRBJ1-1
v_gene: TRBV7-9
abundance: -
d_gene: -
CDR3aa: CASSPEGWGPKTEAFF
CDR3nt: TGTGCCAGCAGCCCGGAGGGGTGGGGGCCAAAAACTGAAGCTTTCTTT

len: 16
j_gene: TRBJ1-5
v_gene: TRBV28
abundance: -
d_gene: TRBD1
CDR3aa: CASSAGGQGANQPQHF
CDR3nt: TGTGCCAGCAGTGCCGGGGGACAGGGGGCGAATCAGCCCCAGCATTTT

len: 12
j_gene: TRBJ2-3
v_gene: TRBV5-4
abundance: -
d_gene: -
CDR3aa: CASSPRGDTQYF
CDR3nt: TGTGCCAGCAGCCCTAGGGGGGATACGCAGTATTTT

len: 16
j_gene: TRBJ1-5
v_gene: TRBV6-6
abundance: -
d_gene: -
CDR3aa: CASSFPVDGLNQPQHF
CDR3nt: TGTGCCAGCAGTTTTCCGGTAGACGGCCTAAATCAGCCCCAGCATTTT

len: 16
j_gene: TRBJ2-3
v_gene: TRBV7-3
abundance: -
d_gene: TRBD2
CDR3aa: CASSSSLAGGDDTQYF
CDR3nt: TGTGCCAGCAGCTCTTCCTTAGCGGGAGGGGACGATACGCAGTATTTT

len: 17
j_gene: TRBJ2-7
v_gene: TRBV28
abundance: -
d_gene: TRBD1
CDR3aa: CASSLSTHGTVHYEQYF
CDR3nt: TGTGCCAGCAGTTTATCAACCCACGGGACAGTCCACTACGAGCAGTACTTC

len: 15
j_gene: TRBJ1-2
v_gene: TRBV6-6
abundance: -
d_gene: -
CDR3aa: CASSPLTGARGGYTF
CDR3nt: TGTGCCAGCAGCCCCTTGACAGGCGCACGGGGTGGCTACACCTTC

len: 15
j_gene: TRBJ2-7
v_gene: TRBV6-6
abundance: few
d_gene: -
CDR3aa: CASSSRTRSPYEQYF
CDR3nt: TGTGCCAGCAGTTCCCGGACCCGCTCTCCTTACGAGCAGTACTTC

len: 14
j_gene: TRBJ1-2
v_gene: TRBV7-2
abundance: -
d_gene: TRBD1
CDR3aa: CASSLLAGGDGYTF
CDR3nt: TGTGCCAGCAGCTTATTGGCAGGGGGCGATGGCTACACCTTC